This note documents a single T cell receptor beta chain sequence. The antigen remains undetermined. Sequencing was at deep level. Produced via immunoSEQ multiplex PCR; TCRdb's table is partial and in-frame only. The table has hundreds of thousands of clones, nearly 98% seen once; the top ten hold less than 0.35%. These data originate in a study of shared clonotypes between healthy human individuals. Study-wide points: The authors expected sequencing depth to affect clonotype sharing among donors. Estimated clonotype richness was generally higher in naive than memory subsets. Unshared clonotypes carried lower generation probabilities than those common to all four donors.

Terminally differentiated effector memory CD45RA+ cells were excluded from the naive CD8 cells, which were CD45RO-negative and positively selected for CCR7. This TCR was sampled from a man aged 25 to 40 in good health. The material sequenced was naive CD8+ T cells sorted from blood.

CDR3 nucleotides: TGTGCCAGCAGCTTAGCCGGGACAGGGGTCAAGGAGCAGTTCTTC. Its protein product is CASSLAGTGVKEQFF. The J gene is TRBJ2-1, the V gene TRBV7-9; the match to TRBD1 covers 10 bases. The V gene's germline CDR1 is SEHNR and CDR2 FQNEAQ (reference sequence). V shed 0 bases and J 10 bases; nucleotides not matched to a gene: 6. This CDR3 region has 15 residues.